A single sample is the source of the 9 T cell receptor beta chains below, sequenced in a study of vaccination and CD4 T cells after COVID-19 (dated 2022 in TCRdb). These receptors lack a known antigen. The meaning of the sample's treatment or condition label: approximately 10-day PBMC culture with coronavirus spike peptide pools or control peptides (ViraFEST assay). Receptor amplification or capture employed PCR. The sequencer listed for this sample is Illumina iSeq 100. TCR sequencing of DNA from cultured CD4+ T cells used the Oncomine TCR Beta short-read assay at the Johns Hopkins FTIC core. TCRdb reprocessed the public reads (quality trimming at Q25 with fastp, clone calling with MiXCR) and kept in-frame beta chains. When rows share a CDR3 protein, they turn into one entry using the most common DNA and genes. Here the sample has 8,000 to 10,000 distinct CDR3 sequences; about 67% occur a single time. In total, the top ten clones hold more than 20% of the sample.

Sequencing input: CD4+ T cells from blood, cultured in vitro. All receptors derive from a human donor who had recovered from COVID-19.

DNA for the CDR3: TGTGCCAGCAGTGAAGCGCTTTTGGGAGACGGGGAGCTGTTTTTT. Protein: CASSEALLGDGELFF. The rearrangement links TRBV2 to TRBJ2-2, with D maybe TRBD2 (5 bases). The CDR3 runs 15 residues. Germline loops: CDR1 SNHLY, CDR2 FYNNEI. The ends were cut back, 0 bases at V and 7 bases at J, with 12 bases in the middle.

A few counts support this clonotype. CDR3 DNA: TGTGCCAGCAGCCTAAGGACAGGTTCCACCTATGGCTACACCTTC. This gives the protein CASSLRTGSTYGYTF. The V and J genes are TRBV14 and TRBJ1-2; 7 nucleotides line up with TRBD1. Germline V lookup: CDR1 SGHDN, CDR2 FVKESK. V shed 4 bases, J shed 4 bases, and the junction held 9 bases outside the gene matches. The CDR3 sequence is 15 residues long.

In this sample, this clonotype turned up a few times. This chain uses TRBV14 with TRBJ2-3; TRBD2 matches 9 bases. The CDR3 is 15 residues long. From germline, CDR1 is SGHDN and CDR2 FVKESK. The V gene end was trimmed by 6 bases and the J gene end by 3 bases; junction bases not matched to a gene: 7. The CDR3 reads CASSRSLAGTDTQYF. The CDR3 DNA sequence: TGTGCCAGCAGTCGGTCGCTAGCGGGAACAGATACGCAGTATTTT.

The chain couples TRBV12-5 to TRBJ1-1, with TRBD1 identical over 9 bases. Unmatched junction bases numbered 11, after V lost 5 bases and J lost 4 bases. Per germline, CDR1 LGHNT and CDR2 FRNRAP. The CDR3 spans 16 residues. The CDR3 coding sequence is TGTGCTAGTGGTCCGGGACCGGGACAGGGTCGCACTGAAGCTTTCTTT. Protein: CASGPGPGQGRTEAFF. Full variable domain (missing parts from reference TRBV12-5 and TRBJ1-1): DARVTQTPRHKVTEMGQEVTMRCQPILGHNTVFWYRQTMMQGLELLAYFRNRAPLDDSGMPKDRFSAEMPDATLATLKIQPSEPRDSAVYFCASGPGPGQGRTEAFFGQGTRLTVV.

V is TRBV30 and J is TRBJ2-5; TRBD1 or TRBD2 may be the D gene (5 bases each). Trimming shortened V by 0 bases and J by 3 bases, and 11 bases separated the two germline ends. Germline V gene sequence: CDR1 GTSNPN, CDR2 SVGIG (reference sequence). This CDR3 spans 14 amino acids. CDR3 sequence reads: CAWSVGTDEETQYF. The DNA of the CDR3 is TGTGCCTGGAGTGTGGGGACGGATGAAGAGACCCAGTACTTC.

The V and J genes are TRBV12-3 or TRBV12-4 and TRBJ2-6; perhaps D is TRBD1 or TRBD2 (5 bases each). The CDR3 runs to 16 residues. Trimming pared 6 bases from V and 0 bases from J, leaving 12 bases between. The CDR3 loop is CASRDAGTSGANVLTF. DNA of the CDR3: TGTGCCAGCAGGGATGCAGGGACCTCTGGGGCCAACGTCCTGACTTTC.

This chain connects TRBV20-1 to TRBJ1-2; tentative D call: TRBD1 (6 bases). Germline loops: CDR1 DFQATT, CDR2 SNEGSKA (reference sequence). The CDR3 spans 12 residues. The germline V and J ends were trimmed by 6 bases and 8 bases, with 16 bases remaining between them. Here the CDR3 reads CSAGRGVEGYTF. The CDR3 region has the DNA TGCAGTGCGGGAAGGGGGGTTGAGGGCTACACCTTC.

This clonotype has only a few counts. For the CDR3, the DNA is TGTGCCAGCAGCTACGGGATCTACCAAGAGACCCAGTACTTC. Its protein is CASSYGIYQETQYF. The chain joins TRBV7-2 to TRBJ2-5; a possible D gene is TRBD2 (5 bases). CDR1 and CDR2 (germline): SGHTA, FQGNSA. V lost 4 bases and J 0 bases, leaving 9 bases between the germline ends. The CDR3 is 14 amino acids.

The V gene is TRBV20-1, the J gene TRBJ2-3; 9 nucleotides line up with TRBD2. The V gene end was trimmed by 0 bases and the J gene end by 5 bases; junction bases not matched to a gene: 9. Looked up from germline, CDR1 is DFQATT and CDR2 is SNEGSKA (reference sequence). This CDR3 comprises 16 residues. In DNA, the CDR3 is TGCAGTGCTAGAGATACCCGGCGGACTAGCGAAGATACGCAGTATTTT. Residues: CSARDTRRTSEDTQYF.